The 32 T cell receptor beta chains reported below all come from one sample, sequenced in a study of T cells in Graves' hyperthyroidism and ophthalmopathy. Using RNA transcripts as the source, TCR beta CDR3 regions were amplified. The primer set for the first-round RT-PCR of the TCR CDR3 was HTBI. TCRdb independently ran MiXCR on the multiplex PCR reads; one entry per CDR3 protein. The top ten clones hold around two fifths of a sample with roughly 500,000 distinct CDR3 sequences, around 50% of them seen once. The specimen sequenced was peripheral blood or thyroid tissue (not recorded which). Source of these receptors: an adult woman with Graves' disease, either hyperthyroidism or ophthalmopathy (not recorded which).

The table lists this clonotype with many counts. The chain has TRBV5-1 and TRBJ2-7, with 10 bases aligning to TRBD2. J lost 6 bases, V lost 0 bases, and 3 bases had no gene match. From germline, CDR1 is SGHRS and CDR2 YFSETQ. This CDR3 has 14 residues. CDR3 bases: TGCGCCAGCAGCTTGGGAGCGGGAGGGCCCGAGCAGTACTTC. This codes for CASSLGAGGPEQYF.

The rearrangement joins TRBV2 to TRBJ1-1; D is possibly TRBD1 (6 bases). CDR1 SNHLY and CDR2 FYNNEI come from the germline V gene. The CDR3 spans 14 residues. With 2 bases removed from V and 10 bases from J, the gap between germline ends came to 17 bases. CDR3 protein: CASSEWVPETGAFF. In DNA, the CDR3 is TGTGCCAGCAGTGAATGGGTTCCCGAGACAGGAGCTTTCTTT.

In regard to this clonotype: One junction end does not reproduce the germline sequence, and a read error may be involved. The genes are TRBV9 and TRBJ2-6; TRBD1 matches 8 bases. The length of the CDR3 is 12 residues. Germline CDR1 reads SGDLS; CDR2 reads YYNGEE. The CDR3 is CASMTGANVLTF. CDR3 nucleotides: TGTGCCAGCATGACAGGGGCGAACGTCCTGACTTTC.

This clonotype has a count of ten or more. The chain uses TRBV2 and TRBJ2-5; 7 bases fit TRBD2. V lost 3 bases to trimming and J lost 2 bases; unmatched junction nucleotides: 3. The germline gives CDR1 SNHLY, CDR2 FYNNEI. This CDR3 comprises 14 residues. CDR3 amino acids: CASSEGGGQETQYF. In DNA form, the CDR3 reads TGTGCCAGCAGTGAGGGGGGAGGGCAAGAGACCCAGTACTTC.

This clonotype was picked up a small number of times. This sequence joins TRBV12-3 or TRBV12-4 and TRBJ2-7; D is uncertain. Trimming took off 6 bases at V and 4 bases at J, with 10 bases between the two ends. The CDR3 spans 12 residues. CDR3 region: CASRSDSYEQYF. In DNA, the CDR3 is TGTGCCAGCAGGTCTGACTCTTACGAGCAGTACTTC.

This clonotype was observed many times. The chain has TRBV19 and TRBJ2-7; the match to TRBD2 covers 10 bases. Germline assignment: CDR1 LNHDA and CDR2 SQIVND (reference sequence). V shed 1 base, J shed 0 bases, and the junction held 9 bases outside the gene matches. CDR3 length: 18 residues. The CDR3 protein is CASSIAGGLADSSYEQYF. CDR3 sequence (DNA): TGTGCCAGTAGTATAGCCGGAGGACTAGCGGATAGCTCCTACGAGCAGTACTTC.

This clonotype was observed many times. The genes are TRBV7-6 and TRBJ2-7, with 8 nucleotides matching TRBD2. The trim removed 5 bases at V and 1 base at J, leaving 7 bases unmatched. Germline assignment: CDR1 SGHVS and CDR2 FNYEAQ. The CDR3 length is 15 residues. The CDR3, as DNA: TGTGCCAGCAGCCCCCGTTCGGGAGGGTCCTACGAGCAGTACTTC. As protein: CASSPRSGGSYEQYF.

This clonotype was observed at least ten times. The V and J genes are TRBV20-1 and TRBJ2-7, with a possible D match to TRBD2 (5 bases). Germline V lookup: CDR1 DFQATT, CDR2 SNEGSKA (reference sequence). The CDR3 loop spans 15 amino acids. Trimming took 0 bases from V and 3 from J, leaving 15 bases between them. DNA for the CDR3: TGCAGTGCTAGAGAGCCTAGAGCGGCCGACTACGAGCAGTACTTC. Translation gives CSAREPRAADYEQYF.

In its sample, this clonotype was seen many times. This chain uses TRBV9 with TRBJ2-7; D is unclear. Trimming stripped 0 bases from V and 4 bases from J, with 8 bases between. The germline V gene encodes CDR1 SGDLS and CDR2 YYNGEE. The CDR3 consists of 13 residues. CDR3 DNA sequence: TGTGCCAGCAGCGTAGACCCCAGATACGAGCAGTACTTC. Encoded protein: CASSVDPRYEQYF.

The V call is TRBV29-1, the J call TRBJ1-2; D remains ambiguous. Germline V CDR1 and CDR2: SQVTM, ANQGSEA. V lost 1 base to trimming and J lost 7 bases, with 16 bases between them. This CDR3 is 14 amino acids long. The CDR3 sequence: CSVEGEGIRSGYTF. The DNA of the CDR3 is TGCAGCGTTGAAGGGGAAGGAATCCGCTCTGGCTACACCTTC. The full variable domain, in which reference TRBV29-1 and TRBJ1-2 provide the parts outside the CDR3, is SAVISQKPSRDICQRGTSLTIQCQVDSQVTMMFWYRQQPGQSLTLIATANQGSEATYESGFVIDKFPISRPNLTFSTLTVSNMSPEDSSIYLCSVEGEGIRSGYTFGSGTRLTVV.

This clonotype appeared a few times. This chain connects TRBV19 to TRBJ2-3, with TRBD2 identical over 9 bases. The J segment lost 3 bases and the V segment lost 1 base, leaving 8 bases of the junction unmatched. The CDR3 contains 17 residues. Germline V lookup: CDR1 LNHDA, CDR2 SQIVND (reference sequence). In nucleotides, the CDR3 is TGTGCCAGTAGTATAGCGGTCGCGAGCGGGAGGACAGATACGCAGTATTTT. This translates into CASSIAVASGRTDTQYF. Together with reference TRBV19 and TRBJ2-3, the CDR3 gives the full variable domain: DGGITQSPKYLFRKEGQNVTLSCEQNLNHDAMYWYRQDPGQGLRLIYYSQIVNDFQKGDIAEGYSVSREKKESFPLTVTSAQKNPTAFYLCASSIAVASGRTDTQYFGPGTRLTVL.

The rearrangement links TRBV6-1 to TRBJ2-5; tentatively, D is TRBD1 (6 bases). Germline V gives CDR1 MNHNS, CDR2 SASEGT. The V gene lost 11 bases and the J gene lost 9 bases, with 19 bases spanning the gap. The CDR3 extends over 12 amino acids. The CDR3 spells CAASTGSGPQYF. The CDR3 coding sequence is TGTGCCGCAAGCACAGGGTCGGGGCCCCAGTACTTC.

The chain joins TRBV20-1 to TRBJ2-7; perhaps TRBD1 as D (6 bases). CDR3 size: 13 residues. Germline assignment: CDR1 DFQATT and CDR2 SNEGSKA (reference sequence). Between the trimmed V and J ends, which lost 5 bases and 1 base, there was a span of 12 bases. Here the CDR3 DNA reads TGCAGTGCTCGGACAGTTGCTTCCTACGAGCAGTACTTC. As protein: CSARTVASYEQYF.

V is TRBV7-8 and J is TRBJ1-3; possibly TRBD1 for D (5 bases). Germline V lookup: CDR1 SGHVS, CDR2 FQNEAQ. CDR3 length: 16 residues. V was shortened by 5 bases and J by 2 bases, with 16 bases between the two germline ends. CDR3 nucleotides: TGTGCCAGCAGCGCTGCGGACATGGGGGCTGGAAACACCATATATTTT. This sequence encodes CASSAADMGAGNTIYF.

Only one count was recorded for this clonotype. The chain recombines TRBV11-1 with TRBJ1-1; possibly TRBD1 for D (5 bases). The V end lost 5 bases, the J end lost 1 base, and 17 bases lay between the germline ends. CDR3 length equals 16 residues. Germline V CDR1 and CDR2: SGHAT, FQDESV (reference sequence). The DNA for the CDR3 is TGTGCCAGCAGCCGAGGGGTGGGGAACGGGAACACTGAAGCTTTCTTT. It encodes CASSRGVGNGNTEAFF.

V usage is TRBV11-2 and J usage is TRBJ1-2; 10 nucleotides match TRBD1. The V segment lost 3 bases and the J segment 8 bases; nucleotides outside the gene matches: 6. Germline V gene sequence: CDR1 SGHAT, CDR2 FQNNGV. The CDR3 contains 14 residues. The CDR3 is CASSFGTGVGGYTF. The CDR3 region has the DNA TGTGCCAGCAGCTTCGGGACAGGGGTAGGGGGCTACACCTTC.

This clonotype was counted at least ten times. This chain links TRBV20-1 with TRBJ1-5; D is uncertain. Germline V gene sequence: CDR1 DFQATT, CDR2 SNEGSKA (reference sequence). This CDR3 region has 14 residues. With 5 bases removed from V and 1 base from J, the gap between germline ends came to 12 bases. DNA for the CDR3: TGCAGTGCTTTAGGAGGGTCGAGCAATCAGCCCCAGCATTTT. Translated: CSALGGSSNQPQHF.

V and J are TRBV7-9 and TRBJ2-2, with TRBD1 as a possible D gene (5 bases). CDR3 length equals 14 residues. Per the germline V gene, CDR1 is SEHNR and CDR2 is FQNEAQ (reference sequence). With 1 base removed from V and 4 bases from J, the gap between germline ends came to 7 bases. DNA for the CDR3: TGTGCCAGCAGCTTAGGGACACCCACCGGGGAGCTGTTTTTT. The encoded protein is CASSLGTPTGELFF.

This clonotype was observed many times. The V and J genes are TRBV20-1 and TRBJ1-1; 7 bases are a match to TRBD1. Germline loops: CDR1 DFQATT, CDR2 SNEGSKA (reference sequence). V trimming: 0 bases; J trimming: 4 bases; junction bases outside the gene matches: 5. This CDR3 comprises 14 residues. The CDR3 DNA sequence: TGCAGTGCTAGAGACCTGACAGGGCCCACTGAAGCTTTCTTT. Protein: CSARDLTGPTEAFF.

This clonotype has at least ten counts. This chain joins TRBV9 and TRBJ2-7; no reliable D call. Trimming took 3 bases from V and 0 from J, leaving 10 bases between them. This CDR3 has 14 residues. Germline values: CDR1 SGDLS, CDR2 YYNGEE. CDR3 protein: CASSGQWSSYEQYF. CDR3 DNA: TGTGCCAGCAGCGGGCAGTGGAGCTCCTACGAGCAGTACTTC.

This clonotype has just a few counts. The chain has TRBV19 and TRBJ2-7; 10 nucleotides match TRBD2. This CDR3 is 17 amino acids long. The germline V gene has CDR1 LNHDA and CDR2 SQIVND (reference sequence). The junction had 10 bases not matched to a gene; V was cut back by 3 bases and J by 2 bases. The CDR3: CASSISSSSGSPYEQYF. The DNA of the CDR3 is TGTGCCAGTAGTATCTCCTCTTCTAGCGGGAGCCCCTACGAGCAGTACTTC.

This clonotype has at least ten counts. V is TRBV5-1 and J is TRBJ1-2, with D unclear. Germline assignment: CDR1 SGHRS and CDR2 YFSETQ. V shed 0 bases and J shed 2 bases, with 11 bases lying between them. This CDR3 spans 15 amino acids. The CDR3 reads CASSLALGENYGYTF. The CDR3 nucleotides read TGCGCCAGCAGCTTGGCTCTTGGAGAGAACTATGGCTACACCTTC.

This chain connects TRBV15 to TRBJ2-7; a weak D match, TRBD1 (5 bases). Germline loops: CDR1 LNHNV, CDR2 YYDKDF (reference sequence). Between the trimmed V and J ends, which lost 0 bases and 2 bases, there was a span of 8 bases. This CDR3 spans 14 amino acids. The CDR3 spells CATSREAGTYEQYF. The CDR3 coding sequence is TGTGCCACCAGCAGAGAGGCAGGGACCTACGAGCAGTACTTC.

This clonotype appeared many times. The chain uses TRBV2 and TRBJ1-5, with TRBD1 matching 9 bases. Germline V gene sequence: CDR1 SNHLY, CDR2 FYNNEI. The CDR3 length is 15 residues. The junction had 6 bases not matched to a gene; V was cut back by 6 bases and J by 3 bases. The CDR3 is CASRPGQGDNQPQHF. The CDR3 coding sequence is TGTGCCAGCAGGCCGGGACAGGGAGACAATCAGCCCCAGCATTTT.

V usage is TRBV7-3 and J usage is TRBJ2-6; a possible D gene is TRBD2 (6 bases). The CDR3 is 15 amino acids. From germline, CDR1 is SGHTA and CDR2 FQGTGA. Trimming stripped 5 bases from V and 8 bases from J, with 16 bases between. The DNA for the CDR3 is TGTGCCAGCAGCCTACAGGAGGAGGGGACCAACGTCCTGACTTTC. Translated: CASSLQEEGTNVLTF.

This clonotype has only a few counts. The rearrangement joins TRBV4-1 to TRBJ1-1; D uncertain. V lost 0 bases and J lost 5, with 13 bases in between. CDR1 MGHRA and CDR2 YSYEKL come from the germline V gene. The CDR3 is made up of 15 amino acids. In nucleotides, the CDR3 is TGCGCCAGCAGCCAAGATAGCGGGGTACTGACTGAAGCTTTCTTT. This gives the protein CASSQDSGVLTEAFF.

V gene TRBV10-3 combines with J gene TRBJ1-3; TRBD1 matches 10 bases. The germline CDR1 and CDR2 sequences are ENHRY and SYGVKD. V lost 2 bases, J lost 0 bases, and 7 bases stayed unmatched. This CDR3 is built from 18 residues. CDR3 in amino acids: CAISERPGQGTSGNTIYF. Here the CDR3 DNA reads TGTGCCATCAGTGAGCGACCGGGACAGGGGACCTCTGGAAACACCATATATTTT.

This sequence joins TRBV20-1 and TRBJ1-2; tentative D call: TRBD1 (5 bases). Germline CDR1 is DFQATT and CDR2 is SNEGSKA (reference sequence). The V end was cut by 6 bases, the J end by 12 bases, with 17 bases between. CDR3 length: 11 amino acids. The DNA of the CDR3 is TGCAGTGCATCTCAAGGGTGGGGCGACACCTTC. Protein sequence: CSASQGWGDTF.

The chain recombines TRBV24-1 with TRBJ1-1; 7 bases align to TRBD1. The CDR3 is 18 residues long. The V gene end was trimmed by 3 bases and the J gene end by 2 bases; junction bases not matched to a gene: 14. Germline-derived CDR1 and CDR2 are KGHDR and SFDVKD. In DNA, the CDR3 is TGTGCCACCAGTGATCAAGTCTTCCGGGACAGCCCTAACACTGAAGCTTTCTTT. Translating gives CATSDQVFRDSPNTEAFF.

The chain is built from TRBV10-3 and TRBJ1-2; D unresolved. This CDR3 spans 8 amino acids. Trimming removed 3 bases from V and 10 bases from J, with 0 bases in between. The germline gives CDR1 ENHRY, CDR2 SYGVKD. CDR3: CAISDYTF. The CDR3 coding sequence is TGTGCCATCAGTGACTACACCTTC.

The chain couples TRBV11-2 to TRBJ1-1; D ambiguous. Per germline, CDR1 SGHAT and CDR2 FQNNGV. This CDR3 region has 14 residues. V shed 1 base and J shed 4 bases, with 10 bases lying between them. CDR3 loop: CASSLAGKSTEAFF. CDR3 in DNA: TGTGCCAGCAGCTTAGCCGGTAAGAGCACTGAAGCTTTCTTT.

J is TRBJ2-5 and V is TRBV20-1, with TRBD2 matching over 9 bases. V shed 1 base, J shed 7 bases, and the junction held 10 bases outside the gene matches. The germline V gene has CDR1 DFQATT and CDR2 SNEGSKA (reference sequence). The CDR3 covers 15 residues. DNA of the CDR3: TGCAGTGCTAGAGGTGGGCTAGCGGGGATTGGGACCCAGTACTTC. This gives the protein CSARGGLAGIGTQYF.